This passage covers 14 T cell receptor beta chains from one sample sequenced in a study of cytotoxic CD8 clonotypes in ibrutinib-treated CLL. Some clones are missing from TCRdb's copy, which holds only in-frame ones; the method was immunoSEQ multiplex PCR. The data contain around 77,000 clones, around 80% of them seen just once; the ten biggest clones take up less than 9%. The sequencing here drew on PBMCs, taken at disease progression, from a patient treated with ibrutinib. The source is a human donor with chronic lymphocytic leukemia.

The gene calls are TRBV7-3 and TRBJ2-7; D gene uncertain. The CDR3 has 12 amino acids. V lost 1 base and J 0 bases, leaving 1 base between the germline ends. Per the germline V gene, CDR1 is SGHTA and CDR2 is FQGTGA. CDR3 residues: CASSLNSYEQYF. The CDR3 DNA is TGTGCCAGCAGCTTAAACTCCTACGAGCAGTACTTC.

This chain links TRBV4-1 with TRBJ1-1; D is unclear. This CDR3 contains 15 residues. Trimming removed 1 base from V and 3 bases from J, with 12 bases in between. Germline lookup yields CDR1 MGHRA and CDR2 YSYEKL. The DNA for the CDR3 is TGCGCCAGCAGCCAAGTTTCAGCCCCAGACACTGAAGCTTTCTTT. This encodes CASSQVSAPDTEAFF.

A note on this clone: A read error may account for a junction end that differs from germline. The chain links TRBV11-2 to TRBJ2-7; maybe TRBD1 (7 bases). Germline loops: CDR1 SGHAT, CDR2 FQNNGV. The CDR3 totals 12 residues. CDR3 amino acids: CATEGATYEQYF. The CDR3 nucleotides are TGCGCGACGGAGGGGGCGACCTACGAGCAGTACTTC.

The V gene is TRBV11-2, the J gene TRBJ2-7, with TRBD2 matching over 11 bases. Germline CDR1 and CDR2: SGHAT and FQNNGV. V lost 3 bases and J lost 4; bases outside the gene matches: 11. The CDR3 is made up of 17 amino acids. The CDR3 nucleotides are TGTGCCAGCAGCTTCCCCAAGGGTAGCGGGAGGGTGTACGAGCAGTACTTC. Translated: CASSFPKGSGRVYEQYF.

V is TRBV29-1 and J is TRBJ1-2; 9 bases match TRBD1. After removal of 4 bases from V and 2 bases from J, the junction contained 5 bases not matched to a gene. Germline values: CDR1 SQVTM, CDR2 ANQGSEA. CDR3 length: 14 residues. CDR3 amino acids: CSVGRDRENYGYTF. The CDR3 DNA follows: TGCAGCGTTGGACGGGACAGGGAGAACTATGGCTACACCTTC.

The sample holds one count of this clone. The V call is TRBV27, the J call TRBJ2-7; 11 bases agree with TRBD2. Germline V gene lookup returns CDR1 MNHEY and CDR2 SMNVEV (reference sequence). Unmatched junction bases numbered 11, after V lost 4 bases and J lost 3 bases. This CDR3 has 17 amino acids. CDR3 DNA: TGTGCCAGCAGTTCGATCCTCAGGACTAGCGGGTTCTACGAGCAGTACTTC. Amino acids: CASSSILRTSGFYEQYF.

The V call is TRBV18, the J call TRBJ1-1; a possible D gene is TRBD1 (5 bases). The germline V gene has CDR1 KGHSH and CDR2 LQKENI. The CDR3 contains 13 residues. V was cut by 1 base and J by 7 bases, with 10 bases left in between. In nucleotides, the CDR3 is TGTGCCAGCTCACCACGACGGGACGATGAAGCTTTCTTT. It encodes CASSPRRDDEAFF.

The rearrangement uses TRBV19 and TRBJ1-1; D perhaps matches TRBD1 (5 bases). Germline values: CDR1 LNHDA, CDR2 SQIVND (reference sequence). The CDR3 length is 14 residues. V gave up 0 bases and J gave up 3 bases, with 8 bases separating them. CDR3 bases: TGTGCCAGTAGTATAGACCGGGGGGACACTGAAGCTTTCTTT. Amino acid sequence: CASSIDRGDTEAFF. Full variable domain (outside the CDR3, taken from reference TRBV19 and TRBJ1-1): DGGITQSPKYLFRKEGQNVTLSCEQNLNHDAMYWYRQDPGQGLRLIYYSQIVNDFQKGDIAEGYSVSREKKESFPLTVTSAQKNPTAFYLCASSIDRGDTEAFFGQGTRLTVV.

The V call is TRBV6-5, the J call TRBJ2-7, with 10 bases identical to TRBD1. The CDR3 contains 15 residues. Germline V gives CDR1 MNHEY, CDR2 SVGAGI. V shed 0 bases, J shed 4 bases, and the junction held 3 bases outside the gene matches. CDR3 nucleotides: TGTGCCAGCAGTTACTCGGGGGGACAGGGGTACGAGCAGTACTTC. This sequence encodes CASSYSGGQGYEQYF.

J is TRBJ1-1 and V is TRBV5-1, with a possible D match to TRBD1 (5 bases). CDR3 size: 14 residues. From germline, CDR1 is SGHRS and CDR2 YFSETQ. The V end was cut by 2 bases, the J end by 6 bases, with 14 bases between. The CDR3 region has the DNA TGCGCCAGCAGCTTCTGGGGGGATCGGTCTGAAGCTTTCTTT. Encoded protein: CASSFWGDRSEAFF.

The chain uses TRBV29-1 and TRBJ1-4, with D possibly being TRBD1 (5 bases). The CDR3 totals 13 residues. CDR1 and CDR2 (germline): SQVTM, ANQGSEA. Between the trimmed V and J ends, which lost 5 bases and 3 bases, there was a span of 10 bases. CDR3 amino acids: CSVLQGANEKLFF. The CDR3, as DNA: TGCAGCGTTTTGCAGGGTGCTAATGAAAAACTGTTTTTT.

V gene TRBV5-1 combines with J gene TRBJ2-7, with 8 bases identical to TRBD1. With 0 bases clipped from V and 3 bases from J, the junction kept 2 bases outside the gene matches. Germline V gene data show CDR1 as SGHRS and CDR2 as YFSETQ. The CDR3 length is 14 residues. The CDR3 loop reads CASSLVGTGYEQYF. DNA of the CDR3: TGCGCCAGCAGCTTGGTAGGGACAGGCTACGAGCAGTACTTC.

The J gene is TRBJ2-3, the V gene TRBV20-1, with TRBD2 matching over 8 bases. From germline, CDR1 is DFQATT and CDR2 SNEGSKA (reference sequence). The CDR3 runs to 11 residues. CDR3 DNA sequence: TGCTCGGGGGGGTCGGTGGATACGCAGTATTTT. Protein sequence: CSGGSVDTQYF.

This clone was found once. The chain employs TRBV4-1 and TRBJ2-7, with D perhaps TRBD2 (6 bases). V was pared by 3 bases and J by 1 base, with 13 bases between. There are 15 residues in the CDR3. Germline loops: CDR1 MGHRA, CDR2 YSYEKL. The CDR3 loop is CASSHPGLGSYEQYF. The CDR3, as DNA: TGCGCCAGCAGCCATCCGGGACTGGGATCCTACGAGCAGTACTTC.